This passage covers 9 T cell receptor beta chains from one sample sequenced in a study of T cells in Graves' hyperthyroidism and ophthalmopathy. Using RNA transcripts as the source, TCR beta CDR3 regions were amplified. TCR CDR3 underwent first-round RT-PCR with the HTBI primer set. TCRdb processed the multiplex PCR reads anew with MiXCR; each CDR3 protein has one entry. This table holds about 400,000 distinct CDR3 sequences, approximately 14% found once. The sequenced sample was blood. The receptor set was obtained from a woman aged 18-29 years with Graves' hyperthyroidism.

This chain joins TRBV19 and TRBJ2-7, with no clear D. In germline, CDR1 is LNHDA, CDR2 SQIVND (reference sequence). The ends were cut back, 3 bases at V and 1 base at J, with 10 bases in the middle. This CDR3 has 14 amino acids. The CDR3 coding sequence is TGTGCCAGTAGTATTGGTCCAGCATCCTACGAGCAGTACTTC. It encodes CASSIGPASYEQYF.

The chain recombines TRBV10-3 with TRBJ2-1; 7 bases align to TRBD1. The J segment lost 8 bases and the V segment lost 8 bases, leaving 15 bases of the junction unmatched. In germline, CDR1 is ENHRY, CDR2 SYGVKD. The CDR3 sequence is 15 residues long. As DNA, the CDR3 is TGTGCCATCGCAGAACCGGGACAGCCCTTGGATGAGCAGTTCTTC. It yields the protein CAIAEPGQPLDEQFF.

At least ten counts were recorded for this clonotype. The V call is TRBV4-1, the J call TRBJ2-7, with D perhaps matching TRBD1 (6 bases). Germline CDR1 and CDR2: MGHRA and YSYEKL. CDR3 length: 15 amino acids. Trimming took off 1 base at V and 6 bases at J, with 16 bases between the two ends. The CDR3 sequence: CASSQGTNRVAEQYF. The CDR3 DNA sequence: TGCGCCAGCAGCCAAGGGACCAACAGGGTAGCCGAGCAGTACTTC.

V usage is TRBV19 and J usage is TRBJ1-2; weak D call: TRBD1 (6 bases). Germline lookup yields CDR1 LNHDA and CDR2 SQIVND (reference sequence). CDR3 length: 13 residues. The V gene lost 3 bases and the J gene lost 8 bases, with 13 bases spanning the gap. The CDR3 DNA follows: TGTGCCAGTAGTATGGAACAGGGTGGCGGCTACACCTTC. Translated, it gives CASSMEQGGGYTF.

The chain combines TRBV6-2 or TRBV6-3 with TRBJ1-5; D is undetermined. The CDR3 covers 15 residues. V gave up 2 bases and J gave up 3 bases, with 11 bases separating them. In germline, CDR1 is MNHEY, CDR2 SVGEGT. The chain's CDR3 is CASSYGQVPNQPQHF. As DNA, the CDR3 is TGTGCCAGCAGTTACGGTCAGGTCCCCAATCAGCCCCAGCATTTT.

The chain is built from TRBV7-8 and TRBJ2-3; 10 nucleotides agree with TRBD2. The trim removed 5 bases at V and 8 bases at J, leaving 16 bases unmatched. Germline CDR1 reads SGHVS; CDR2 reads FQNEAQ. The CDR3 runs to 17 residues. This chain's CDR3 is CASSPQDKLAGPSTQYF. DNA of the CDR3: TGTGCCAGCAGCCCGCAAGACAAACTAGCGGGGCCCTCTACGCAGTATTTT.

The rearrangement links TRBV7-2 to TRBJ1-6; perhaps TRBD1 as D (6 bases). The CDR3 sequence is 15 residues long. The germline V and J ends were trimmed by 5 bases and 8 bases, with 16 bases remaining between them. Germline assignment: CDR1 SGHTA and CDR2 FQGNSA. CDR3 nucleotide sequence: TGTGCCAGCAGCGTCTCCGGGACAAGAGATTCACCCCTCCACTTT. Translation: CASSVSGTRDSPLHF.

This clonotype was counted many times. The rearrangement joins TRBV12-3 or TRBV12-4 to TRBJ2-1; no definite D call. V was trimmed by 2 bases and J by 6 bases, leaving 8 bases between them. The CDR3 has 13 residues. CDR3 coding DNA: TGTGCCAGCAGTTTAATTCCGTCCAATGAGCAGTTCTTC. Translated: CASSLIPSNEQFF.

This clonotype was picked up many times. This rearrangement joins TRBV20-1 to TRBJ1-3; weak D call: TRBD1 (6 bases). The V gene lost 3 bases and the J gene lost 4 bases, with 10 bases spanning the gap. This CDR3 spans 13 amino acids. The germline CDR1 and CDR2 sequences are DFQATT and SNEGSKA (reference sequence). The CDR3 loop reads CSARLTGGNTIYF. The DNA of the CDR3 is TGCAGTGCTAGGTTGACAGGCGGAAACACCATATATTTT.